Here is one T cell receptor (beta chain) with its context. Per germline, CDR1 LNHDA and CDR2 SQIVND (reference sequence). V lost 4 bases to trimming and J lost 3 bases, with 16 bases between them. The CDR3 extends over 16 amino acids. Patients in Seattle were enrolled during active infection, then followed longitudinally. This specimen comes from a study of blood T cell repertoires in COVID-19. Methods used by the authors: Researchers report that nucleated cell counts were estimated from reference gene primer amplification. Clones were read by immunoSEQ multiplex PCR, and TCRdb kept only the in-frame ones, dropping some. From that table come the V and J calls and clone size; the DNA was used to work out D and trimming. The table lists about 64,000 clones, 88% of them singletons.

The rearrangement links TRBV19 to TRBJ1-5; D not certain. The sequenced material came from peripheral blood. This sequence was found in a woman aged 60 to 75 with COVID-19, enrolled during active disease. The CDR3 nucleotides are TGTGCCAGTAGTACTCGGTGGCGGCAAATCAATCAGCCCCAGCATTTT. Translating gives CASSTRWRQINQPQHF.